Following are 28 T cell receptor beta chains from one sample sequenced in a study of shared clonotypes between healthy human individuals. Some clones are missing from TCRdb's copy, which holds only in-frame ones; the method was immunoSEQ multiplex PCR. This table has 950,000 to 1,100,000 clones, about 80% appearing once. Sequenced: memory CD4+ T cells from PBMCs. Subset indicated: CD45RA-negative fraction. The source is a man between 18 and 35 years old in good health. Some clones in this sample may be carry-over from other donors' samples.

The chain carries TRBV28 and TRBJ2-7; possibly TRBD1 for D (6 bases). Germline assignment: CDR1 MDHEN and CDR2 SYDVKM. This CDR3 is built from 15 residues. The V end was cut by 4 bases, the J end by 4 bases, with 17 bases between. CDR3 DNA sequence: TGTGCCAGCAGTTCCGCCGGGACAATTCTTTACGAGCAGTACTTC. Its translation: CASSSAGTILYEQYF.

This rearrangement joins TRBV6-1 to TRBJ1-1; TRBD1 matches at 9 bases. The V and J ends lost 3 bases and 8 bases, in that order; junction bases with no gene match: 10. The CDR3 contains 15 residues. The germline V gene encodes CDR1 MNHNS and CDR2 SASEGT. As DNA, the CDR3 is TGTGCCAGCAGTGAGCGATGGGACAGGGTGGGGGAAGCTTTCTTT. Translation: CASSERWDRVGEAFF.

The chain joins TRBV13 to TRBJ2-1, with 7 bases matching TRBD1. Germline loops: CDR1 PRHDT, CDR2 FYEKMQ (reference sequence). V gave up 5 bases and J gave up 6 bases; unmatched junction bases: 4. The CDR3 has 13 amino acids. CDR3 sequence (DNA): TGTGCCAGCAGCCTTCGGGACAGCAATGAGCAGTTCTTC. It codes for CASSLRDSNEQFF.

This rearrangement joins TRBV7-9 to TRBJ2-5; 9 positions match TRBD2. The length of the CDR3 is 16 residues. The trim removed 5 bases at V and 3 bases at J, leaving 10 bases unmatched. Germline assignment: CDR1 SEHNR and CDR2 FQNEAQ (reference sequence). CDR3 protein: CASSRIAGAGEETQYF. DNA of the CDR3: TGTGCCAGCAGCCGGATAGCGGGAGCGGGAGAAGAGACCCAGTACTTC.

DNA for the CDR3: TGTGCCAGCAGCTTAGACAAGACAGGGTACCACTACGAGCAGTACTTC. Translation: CASSLDKTGYHYEQYF. This rearrangement joins TRBV13 to TRBJ2-7, with TRBD1 matching 7 bases. Germline-derived CDR1 and CDR2 are PRHDT and FYEKMQ (reference sequence). J gave up 3 bases and V 1 base, and 9 bases lay outside the gene matches. The CDR3 extends over 16 amino acids.

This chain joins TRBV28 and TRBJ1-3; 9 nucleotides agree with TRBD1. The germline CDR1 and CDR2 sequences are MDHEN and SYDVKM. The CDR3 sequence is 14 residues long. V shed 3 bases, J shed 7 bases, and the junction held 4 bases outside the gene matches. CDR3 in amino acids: CASSFGGQGNTIYF. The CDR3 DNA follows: TGTGCCAGCAGTTTCGGGGGACAGGGCAACACCATATATTTT.

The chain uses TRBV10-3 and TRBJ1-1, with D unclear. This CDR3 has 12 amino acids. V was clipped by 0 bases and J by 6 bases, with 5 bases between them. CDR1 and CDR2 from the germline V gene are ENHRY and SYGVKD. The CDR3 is CAISESGPEAFF. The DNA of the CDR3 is TGTGCCATCAGTGAGTCAGGGCCTGAAGCTTTCTTT.

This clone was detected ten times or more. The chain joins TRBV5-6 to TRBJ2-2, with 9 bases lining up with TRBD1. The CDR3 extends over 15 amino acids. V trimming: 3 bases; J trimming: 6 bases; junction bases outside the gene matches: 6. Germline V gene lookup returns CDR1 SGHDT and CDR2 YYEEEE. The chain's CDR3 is CASSSGTGSAGELFF. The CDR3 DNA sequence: TGTGCCAGCAGCTCTGGGACAGGGTCCGCCGGGGAGCTGTTTTTT.

The CDR3 region is CASSIRTGGNTGELFF. DNA of the CDR3: TGTGCCAGCAGCATCCGGACAGGGGGCAACACCGGGGAGCTGTTTTTT. V gene TRBV9 combines with J gene TRBJ2-2; 11 nucleotides agree with TRBD1. Germline CDR1 reads SGDLS; CDR2 reads YYNGEE. Germline trimming cut 4 bases from V and 2 bases from J; bases unmatched to any gene: 4. This CDR3 is built from 16 residues.

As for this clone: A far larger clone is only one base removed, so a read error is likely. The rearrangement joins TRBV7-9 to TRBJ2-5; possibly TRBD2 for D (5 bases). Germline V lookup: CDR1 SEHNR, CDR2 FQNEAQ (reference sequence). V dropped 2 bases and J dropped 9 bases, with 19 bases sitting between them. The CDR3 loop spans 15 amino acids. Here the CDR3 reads CASSLRGRGSEAQYF. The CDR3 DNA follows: TGTGCCAGCAGCTTACGAGGTCGTGGGAGCGAGGCCCAGTACTTC. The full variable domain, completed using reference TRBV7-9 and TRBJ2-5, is DTGVSQNPRHKITKRGQNVTFRCDPISEHNRLYWYRQTLGQGPEFLTYFQNEAQLEKSRLLSDRFSAERPKGSFSTLEIQRTEQGDSAMYLCASSLRGRGSEAQYFGPGTRLLVL.

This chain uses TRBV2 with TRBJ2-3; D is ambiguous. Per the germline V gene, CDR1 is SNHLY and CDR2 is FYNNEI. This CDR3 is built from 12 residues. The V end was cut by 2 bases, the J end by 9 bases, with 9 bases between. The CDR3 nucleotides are TGTGCCAGCAGTGAAATTCCGGGCACGCAGTATTTT. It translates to CASSEIPGTQYF.

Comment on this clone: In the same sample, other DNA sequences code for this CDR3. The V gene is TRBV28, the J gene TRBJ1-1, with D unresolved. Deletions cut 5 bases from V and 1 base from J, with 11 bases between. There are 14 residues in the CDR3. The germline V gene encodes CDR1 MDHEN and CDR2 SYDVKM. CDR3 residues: CASSPPRRNTEAFF. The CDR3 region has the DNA TGTGCCAGCAGTCCCCCCAGACGGAACACTGAAGCTTTCTTT.

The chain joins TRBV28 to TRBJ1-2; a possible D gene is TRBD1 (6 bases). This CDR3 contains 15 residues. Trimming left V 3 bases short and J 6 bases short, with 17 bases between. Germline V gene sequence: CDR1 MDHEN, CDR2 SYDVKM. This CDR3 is CASSFYSGRGHGYTF. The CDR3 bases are TGTGCCAGCAGTTTTTACTCTGGCAGGGGACATGGCTACACCTTC.

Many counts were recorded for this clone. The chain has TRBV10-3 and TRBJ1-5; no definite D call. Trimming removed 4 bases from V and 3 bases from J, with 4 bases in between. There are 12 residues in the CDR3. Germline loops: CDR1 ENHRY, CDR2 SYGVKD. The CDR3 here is CAISGVNQPQHF. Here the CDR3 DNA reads TGTGCCATCAGTGGGGTCAATCAGCCCCAGCATTTT.

CDR3 coding DNA: TGTGCCAGTAGTATATCTCAGGGTCAGCCCCAGCATTTT. This codes for CASSISQGQPQHF. The chain employs TRBV19 and TRBJ1-5, with D possibly TRBD1 on 5 matching bases. This CDR3 has 13 amino acids. Germline lookup yields CDR1 LNHDA and CDR2 SQIVND (reference sequence). Trimming left V 2 bases short and J 6 bases short, with 8 bases between.

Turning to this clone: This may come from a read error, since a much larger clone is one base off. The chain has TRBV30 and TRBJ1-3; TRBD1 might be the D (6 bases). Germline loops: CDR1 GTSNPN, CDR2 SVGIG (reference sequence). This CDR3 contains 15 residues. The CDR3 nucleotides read TGTGCCTGGAGCAAGATCAGGGGCTCTGGAAACGCCATATATTTT. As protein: CAWSKIRGSGNAIYF.

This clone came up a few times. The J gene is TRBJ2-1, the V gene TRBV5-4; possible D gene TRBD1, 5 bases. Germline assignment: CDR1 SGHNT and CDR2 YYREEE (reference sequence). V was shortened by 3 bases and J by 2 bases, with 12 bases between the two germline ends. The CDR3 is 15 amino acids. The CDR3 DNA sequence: TGTGCCAGCAGCTCAAAGCGACAGACCTACAATGAGCAGTTCTTC. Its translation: CASSSKRQTYNEQFF. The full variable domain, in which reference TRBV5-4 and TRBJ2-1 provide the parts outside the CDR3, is ETGVTQSPTHLIKTRGQQVTLRCSSQSGHNTVSWYQQALGQGPQFIFQYYREEENGRGNFPPRFSGLQFPNYSSELNVNALELDDSALYLCASSSKRQTYNEQFFGPGTRLTVL.

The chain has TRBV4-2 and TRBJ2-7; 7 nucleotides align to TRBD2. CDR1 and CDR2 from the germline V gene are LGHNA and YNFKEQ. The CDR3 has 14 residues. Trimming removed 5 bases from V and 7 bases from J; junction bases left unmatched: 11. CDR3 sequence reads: CASSFGGRAGEQYF. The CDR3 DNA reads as TGTGCCAGCAGCTTCGGTGGGAGGGCTGGGGAGCAGTACTTC.

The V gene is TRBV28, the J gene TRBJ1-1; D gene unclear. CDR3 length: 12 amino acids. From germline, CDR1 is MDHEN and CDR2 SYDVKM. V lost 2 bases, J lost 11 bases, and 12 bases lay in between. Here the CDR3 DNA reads TGTGCCAGCAGTTTAGGTAGATTAGGCGCTTTCTTT. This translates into CASSLGRLGAFF. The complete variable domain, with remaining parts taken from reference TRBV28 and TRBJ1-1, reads DVKVTQSSRYLVKRTGEKVFLECVQDMDHENMFWYRQDPGLGLRLIYFSYDVKMKEKGDIPEGYSVSREKKERFSLILESASTNQTSMYLCASSLGRLGAFFGQGTRLTVV.

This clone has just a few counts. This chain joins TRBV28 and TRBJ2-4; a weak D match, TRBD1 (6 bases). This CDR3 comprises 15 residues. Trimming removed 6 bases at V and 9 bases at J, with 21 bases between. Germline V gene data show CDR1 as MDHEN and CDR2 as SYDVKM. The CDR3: CASRVGSRVGGIQYF. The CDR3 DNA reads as TGTGCCAGCAGGGTGGGGAGTAGAGTAGGGGGCATTCAGTACTTC.

CDR3 residues: CASSPYSVRDSPNYGYTF. The CDR3 DNA reads as TGTGCCAGCAGTCCGTATAGCGTCCGGGACAGCCCTAACTATGGCTACACCTTC. The chain combines TRBV28 with TRBJ1-2, with 7 bases matching TRBD1. The V and J ends lost 5 bases and 0 bases, in that order; junction bases with no gene match: 15. This CDR3 region has 18 residues. Germline CDR1 reads MDHEN; CDR2 reads SYDVKM.

Here the CDR3 reads CASSQGTQPYNEQFF. CDR3 in DNA: TGCGCCAGCAGCCAGGGGACACAACCCTACAATGAGCAGTTCTTC. This rearrangement joins TRBV4-3 to TRBJ2-1, with D maybe TRBD1 (6 bases). The CDR3 is 15 residues long. Trimming took 3 bases from V and 2 from J, leaving 11 bases between them. CDR1 LGHNA and CDR2 YSLEER come from the germline V gene.

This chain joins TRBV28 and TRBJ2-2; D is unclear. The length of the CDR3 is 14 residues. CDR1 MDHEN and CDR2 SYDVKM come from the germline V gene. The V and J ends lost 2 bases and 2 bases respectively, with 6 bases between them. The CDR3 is CASSLIGNTGELFF. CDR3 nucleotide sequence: TGTGCCAGCAGTTTAATCGGAAACACCGGGGAGCTGTTTTTT.

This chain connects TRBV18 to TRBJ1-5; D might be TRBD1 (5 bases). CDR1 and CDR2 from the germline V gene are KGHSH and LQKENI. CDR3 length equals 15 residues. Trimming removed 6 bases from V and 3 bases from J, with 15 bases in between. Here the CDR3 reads CASSSNIGDNQPQHF. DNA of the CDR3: TGTGCCAGCTCTTCTAACATAGGGGACAATCAGCCCCAGCATTTT.

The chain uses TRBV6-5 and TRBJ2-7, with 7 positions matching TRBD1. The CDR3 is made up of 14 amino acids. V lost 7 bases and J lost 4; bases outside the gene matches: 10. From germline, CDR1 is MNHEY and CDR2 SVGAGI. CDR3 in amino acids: CASTRSTGSYEQYF. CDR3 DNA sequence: TGTGCCAGCACACGCTCGACAGGGAGTTACGAGCAGTACTTC.

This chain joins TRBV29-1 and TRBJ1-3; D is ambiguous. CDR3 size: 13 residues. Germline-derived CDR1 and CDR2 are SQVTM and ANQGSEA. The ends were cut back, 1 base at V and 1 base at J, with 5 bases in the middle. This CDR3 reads CSVEGASGNTIYF. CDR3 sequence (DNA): TGCAGCGTTGAAGGGGCGTCTGGAAACACCATATATTTT.

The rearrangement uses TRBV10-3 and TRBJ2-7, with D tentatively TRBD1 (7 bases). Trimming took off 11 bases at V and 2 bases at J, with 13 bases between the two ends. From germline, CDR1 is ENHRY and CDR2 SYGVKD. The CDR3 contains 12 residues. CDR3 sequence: CASGGLPYEQYF. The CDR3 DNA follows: TGTGCCTCAGGGGGGCTTCCCTACGAGCAGTACTTC.

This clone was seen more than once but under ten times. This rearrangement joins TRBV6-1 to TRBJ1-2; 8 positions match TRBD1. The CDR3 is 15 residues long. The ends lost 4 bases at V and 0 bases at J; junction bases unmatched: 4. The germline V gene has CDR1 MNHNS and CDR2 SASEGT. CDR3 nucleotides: TGTGCCAGCAGTGTGAGACAGGGGACTAACTATGGCTACACCTTC. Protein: CASSVRQGTNYGYTF.